This T cell receptor (beta chain) was identified during a study of blood T cells in healthy people across ages. This clonotype showed up just a few times. The antigen is unknown. CDR1 and CDR2 from the germline V gene are MNHNY and SVGAGI (reference sequence). V lost 6 bases to trimming and J lost 5 bases; unmatched junction nucleotides: 8. CDR3 size: 14 residues. Study-wide points: Changes seen in expanded clonotypes were possibly confounded by donor CMV status left unknown.

A sample-barcoded 5' primer and a J-beta primer mix were used in a second PCR of about 7 to 12 cycles. From the 5' RACE reads, TCRdb called clonotypes with MiXCR, one entry per CDR3 protein. This sample has hundreds of thousands of distinct CDR3 sequences, with around 26% found just once. Sequenced material: blood. V and J are TRBV6-6 and TRBJ1-2; 8 bases fit TRBD1. This receptor was obtained from a woman older than 75 in good health. The CDR3, as DNA: TGTGCCAGCAGCCCCCGGACAGGGTTTTATGGCTACACCTTC. Translated: CASSPRTGFYGYTF.